Presented here are 12 T cell receptor beta chains from one specimen sequenced in a study of regulatory T cells in long-lasting Graves disease. With iRepertoire HTBI primers and Arm-PCR of CDR3 regions, TCR beta libraries were built. TCRdb processed the multiplex PCR reads anew with MiXCR; each CDR3 protein has one entry. The data contain some 350,000 distinct CDR3 sequences, about 17% of them singletons. Stated time point: newly diagnosed GD, antithyroid drugs for less than 3 months. After RNA was extracted from PBMCs, the TCR library was made from it. This sample also appeared in a second study, on T cells in Graves' hyperthyroidism and ophthalmopathy.

The sequencing here drew on peripheral blood mononuclear cells (PBMCs), taken at new diagnosis, from a patient treated with antithyroid drugs. These receptors were obtained from a woman under 30 with Graves disease.

This clonotype was seen repeatedly, ten times or more. The CDR3 sequence: CASSGWGTGDEQFF. In nucleotides, the CDR3 is TGTGCCAGCAGCGGATGGGGGACTGGGGATGAGCAGTTCTTC. The chain couples TRBV2 to TRBJ2-1; D perhaps matches TRBD2 (6 bases). V gave up 6 bases and J gave up 8 bases, with 17 bases separating them. Germline lookup yields CDR1 SNHLY and CDR2 FYNNEI. This CDR3 is built from 14 residues.

At least ten counts were recorded for this clonotype. The V and J genes are TRBV6-5 and TRBJ2-7; TRBD1 is a possible D gene (5 bases). Germline CDR1 is MNHEY and CDR2 is SVGAGI. The CDR3 consists of 15 residues. Trimming left V 2 bases short and J 5 bases short, with 16 bases between. The CDR3 spells CASSYNDVRVHEQYF. The CDR3 nucleotides read TGTGCCAGCAGTTACAATGACGTCAGGGTCCACGAGCAGTACTTC.

This clonotype came up a few times. This rearrangement joins TRBV5-4 to TRBJ2-5; D might be TRBD1 (6 bases). The length of the CDR3 is 14 residues. In germline, CDR1 is SGHNT, CDR2 YYREEE (reference sequence). V lost 4 bases, J lost 2 bases, and 12 bases lay in between. DNA for the CDR3: TGTGCCAGCAGCGTAAGACAGGAACAAGAGACCCAGTACTTC. Translation gives CASSVRQEQETQYF.

This clonotype was seen many times. The chain is built from TRBV5-1 and TRBJ1-5, with D perhaps TRBD1 (6 bases). CDR1 and CDR2 from the germline V gene are SGHRS and YFSETQ. This CDR3 contains 15 residues. Deletions cut 4 bases from V and 3 bases from J, with 14 bases between. The CDR3 nucleotides are TGCGCCAGCAGCCCCAGGGGAGGCCTCAATCAGCCCCAGCATTTT. Amino acid sequence: CASSPRGGLNQPQHF.

This clonotype was recorded at least ten times. CDR3 nucleotide sequence: TGTGCCAGCAGTTACCGGGCCGAGGCCGGGGAGCTGTTTTTT. It translates to CASSYRAEAGELFF. V gene TRBV27 combines with J gene TRBJ2-2; D call uncertain. Germline-derived CDR1 and CDR2 are MNHEY and SMNVEV (reference sequence). This CDR3 spans 14 amino acids. V lost 4 bases, J lost 6 bases, and 12 bases lay in between.

This clonotype was seen ten or more times. The chain has TRBV30 and TRBJ2-3, with D possibly matching TRBD1 (6 bases). Trimming removed 1 base at V and 4 bases at J, with 9 bases between. CDR1 and CDR2 (germline): GTSNPN, SVGIG (reference sequence). The CDR3 runs 13 residues. CDR3 loop: CAWSATGSDTQYF. CDR3 in DNA: TGTGCCTGGAGTGCCACAGGGTCAGATACGCAGTATTTT.

This clonotype was counted only a few times. The chain is built from TRBV7-6 and TRBJ1-4, with 10 bases matching TRBD1. CDR3 length: 17 amino acids. V gave up 3 bases and J gave up 4 bases; unmatched junction bases: 8. Per the germline V gene, CDR1 is SGHVS and CDR2 is FNYEAQ. CDR3 protein: CASSLRDRGTFNEKLFF. The CDR3 DNA reads TGTGCCAGCAGCTTGCGGGACAGGGGAACTTTTAATGAAAAACTGTTTTTT.

This clonotype was counted many times. V usage is TRBV28 and J usage is TRBJ2-7; TRBD1 matches at 7 bases. J gave up 4 bases and V 4 bases, and 10 bases lay outside the gene matches. The length of the CDR3 is 15 residues. CDR1 MDHEN and CDR2 SYDVKM come from the germline V gene. The CDR3, as DNA: TGTGCCAGCAGTTCAGGGGTGGGACAGCGTTACGAGCAGTACTTC. Translation gives CASSSGVGQRYEQYF.

The chain links TRBV24-1 to TRBJ2-6, with 12 bases aligning to TRBD2. This CDR3 is built from 20 residues. Germline CDR1 and CDR2: KGHDR and SFDVKD. V lost 4 bases and J lost 2; bases outside the gene matches: 11. CDR3 DNA: TGTGCCACCAGTGACCCGTCCCTAGCGGGAGGGCTTGCTGGGGCCAACGTCCTGACTTTC. Translating it yields CATSDPSLAGGLAGANVLTF.

This clonotype was found many times. The J gene is TRBJ1-1, the V gene TRBV5-1, with D unresolved. CDR1 is SGHRS and CDR2 is YFSETQ in the germline V gene. Trimming removed 0 bases from V and 0 bases from J, with 12 bases in between. There are 16 residues in the CDR3. For the CDR3, the DNA is TGCGCCAGCAGCTTGGGGCGTGGAGGTATGAACACTGAAGCTTTCTTT. It is translated as CASSLGRGGMNTEAFF.

This clonotype was detected a few times. This rearrangement joins TRBV19 to TRBJ2-3; 10 bases map to TRBD2. The CDR3 consists of 13 residues. The V and J ends lost 10 bases and 3 bases, in that order; junction bases with no gene match: 4. CDR1 and CDR2 (germline): LNHDA, SQIVND (reference sequence). The CDR3 sequence: CATTAGGTDTQYF. The CDR3 DNA reads as TGTGCCACTACAGCGGGGGGGACAGATACGCAGTATTTT.

Remarks on this clonotype: The germline gene is not matched at one end of the junction; a read error may be the cause. The gene calls are TRBV2 and TRBJ2-2; 11 nucleotides align to TRBD2. The CDR3 spans 17 residues. Germline-derived CDR1 and CDR2 are SNHLY and FYNNEI. CDR3 DNA sequence: TGTGCCGGCAGTGAGGGTAGCGGGGGGGCCATCACCGGGGAGCTGTTTTTT. Translated: CAGSEGSGGAITGELFF.